The 9 T cell receptor beta chains listed next were all sequenced from one sample in a study of human T cells and chemical hapten exposure. Described time point: patch test 2, 6 weeks after DPC sensitization. The treatment is: therapeutic diphenylcyclopropenone sensitization with weekly scalp DPC. TCRdb reanalysed the RACE reads using MiXCR and keeps one entry per CDR3 protein. The sample has tens of thousands of distinct CDR3 sequences; 8.5% are singletons. The specimen comprised whole blood, sampled in connection with sensitization to the hapten diphenylcyclopropenone (DPC). The receptors originated from a woman in her fifties or sixties with alopecia areata. Some clones in this sample may be carry-over from other donors' samples.

This clonotype has more than one count but fewer than ten. The chain couples TRBV27 to TRBJ2-2; D is undetermined. Germline V gene data show CDR1 as MNHEY and CDR2 as SMNVEV (reference sequence). The CDR3 is 14 residues long. V dropped 5 bases and J dropped 1 base, with 8 bases sitting between them. The CDR3 protein is CASSESGNTGELFF. Written as DNA, the CDR3 is TGTGCCAGCAGTGAGTCAGGGAACACCGGGGAGCTGTTTTTT.

This clonotype was detected only a few times. The genes are TRBV29-1 and TRBJ1-1; weak D call: TRBD1 (5 bases). The CDR3 runs to 13 residues. V gave up 7 bases and J gave up 1 base, with 13 bases separating them. Germline CDR1 SQVTM, CDR2 ANQGSEA. The DNA of the CDR3 is TGCAGCGCAGCAGGGACGGCGAACACTGAAGCTTTCTTT. Translated, it gives CSAAGTANTEAFF. Combining the CDR3 with reference TRBV29-1 and TRBJ1-1 gives the whole variable domain SAVISQKPSRDICQRGTSLTIQCQVDSQVTMMFWYRQQPGQSLTLIATANQGSEATYESGFVIDKFPISRPNLTFSTLTVSNMSPEDSSIYLCSAAGTANTEAFFGQGTRLTVV.

The genes are TRBV6-2 or TRBV6-3 and TRBJ2-7; 8 bases are shared with TRBD1. After removal of 8 bases from V and 2 bases from J, the junction contained 5 bases not matched to a gene. Germline V gives CDR1 MNHEY, CDR2 SVGEGT. This CDR3 has 13 residues. CDR3 loop: CASRGTGPYEQYF. CDR3 DNA sequence: TGTGCCAGCCGCGGGACAGGACCCTACGAGCAGTACTTC.

This clonotype came up a few times. The genes are TRBV12-3 or TRBV12-4 and TRBJ1-1; D not resolved. V was trimmed by 3 bases and J by 1 base, leaving 9 bases between them. This CDR3 region has 14 residues. The CDR3 protein is CASSFVASNTEAFF. DNA for the CDR3: TGTGCCAGCAGTTTTGTAGCATCGAACACTGAAGCTTTCTTT.

The genes are TRBV3-1 and TRBJ1-5; 9 bases are a match to TRBD1. The junction had 9 bases not matched to a gene; V was cut back by 4 bases and J by 5 bases. The CDR3 runs 16 residues. The germline CDR1 and CDR2 sequences are LGHDT and YNNKEL (reference sequence). CDR3 sequence: CASSPGQGPAYQPQHF. The DNA for the CDR3 is TGTGCCAGCAGCCCAGGACAGGGGCCGGCTTATCAGCCCCAGCATTTT.

This chain links TRBV13 with TRBJ1-1; possibly TRBD1 for D (5 bases). Germline V gene sequence: CDR1 PRHDT, CDR2 FYEKMQ (reference sequence). The length of the CDR3 is 13 residues. V lost 7 bases, J lost 0 bases, and 9 bases lay in between. This chain's CDR3 is CASKQGMNTEAFF. The CDR3 DNA is TGTGCCAGCAAGCAGGGAATGAACACTGAAGCTTTCTTT.

This clonotype has more than one count but fewer than ten. This rearrangement joins TRBV3-1 to TRBJ2-1; D gene ambiguous. CDR1 and CDR2 from the germline V gene are LGHDT and YNNKEL (reference sequence). V gave up 5 bases and J gave up 0 bases, with 11 bases separating them. There are 15 residues in the CDR3. CDR3 residues: CASSTQPSSYNEQFF. Written as DNA, the CDR3 is TGTGCCAGCAGCACCCAACCATCCTCCTACAATGAGCAGTTCTTC.

Notes on this clonotype: This clone may be a read error of a much larger clone one base away. V is TRBV29-1 and J is TRBJ1-3; D not certain. The CDR3 length is 14 residues. Germline CDR1 SQVTM, CDR2 ANQGSEA. CDR3 in amino acids: CSAGDPGSGKTIYF. CDR3 bases: TGCAGCGCGGGAGACCCAGGCTCTGGAAAAACCATATATTTT.

In this sample, this clonotype turned up a few times. The chain is built from TRBV3-2 and TRBJ2-7; TRBD1 reflects the table's D call only, with no check against the DNA. TRBV3-2 is a pseudogene segment. The CDR3 extends over 15 amino acids. Here the CDR3 DNA reads TGTGCCAGCAGCCCCCAGGGGGGGGTTTCGTACGAGCAGTACTTC. Encoded protein: CASSPQGGVSYEQYF.